This TCR beta chain was identified in a study of T cells in Graves' hyperthyroidism and ophthalmopathy. Amplification targeted TCR beta CDR3 regions from RNA transcripts. The study used the HTBI primer set for a first-round RT-PCR of the TCR CDR3. Each CDR3 protein gets one entry after TCRdb re-called the multiplex PCR reads with MiXCR. The table shows around 500,000 distinct CDR3 sequences, with 12% to 15% occurring only once. CDR3 length: 15 amino acids. Germline V CDR1 and CDR2: DFQATT, SNEGSKA (reference sequence). J lost 6 bases, V lost 1 base, and 8 bases had no gene match. This clonotype was detected only a few times.

The rearrangement joins TRBV20-1 to TRBJ2-3; 9 nucleotides match TRBD2. The source material was blood. The source of this sequence is a woman in her 40s with Graves' hyperthyroidism. Here the CDR3 reads CSARVGSGSVDTQYF. The CDR3 region has the DNA TGCAGTGCTAGAGTCGGTAGCGGGAGCGTGGATACGCAGTATTTT.